Shown below are 23 T cell receptor beta chains from a single sample sequenced in a study of PD-1 blockade in mismatch repair-deficient tumors. Data came from immunoSEQ multiplex PCR; TCRdb stores just in-frame clones and leaves some out. The table has roughly 16,000 clones, 84% seen once. This specimen was PBMCs, taken 4 weeks after starting pembrolizumab. The receptors stem from an adult with mismatch repair-deficient cancer.

This rearrangement joins TRBV7-2 to TRBJ2-5; 7 nucleotides agree with TRBD2. The CDR3 runs to 15 residues. V shed 3 bases, J shed 5 bases, and the junction held 9 bases outside the gene matches. CDR1 and CDR2 from the germline V gene are SGHTA and FQGNSA. The CDR3 loop is CASSFPHGGGETQYF. The CDR3 DNA follows: TGTGCCAGCAGCTTTCCCCACGGGGGAGGGGAGACCCAGTACTTC.

The chain uses TRBV19 and TRBJ1-2; D ambiguous. Germline CDR1 and CDR2: LNHDA and SQIVND (reference sequence). CDR3 length: 12 residues. V was trimmed by 1 base and J by 7 bases, leaving 7 bases between them. Here the CDR3 reads CASSIATSGYTF. The DNA for the CDR3 is TGTGCCAGTAGTATAGCAACTTCTGGCTACACCTTC.

The gene calls are TRBV29-1 and TRBJ2-3; TRBD2 agrees at 14 bases. Trimming removed 0 bases from V and 2 bases from J; junction bases left unmatched: 7. Germline V gives CDR1 SQVTM, CDR2 ANQGSEA. This CDR3 has 18 residues. As DNA, the CDR3 is TGCAGCGTTGAAGACGGACTAGCGGGGGGACAACTCACAGATACGCAGTATTTT. It encodes CSVEDGLAGGQLTDTQYF.

The table lists this clone with a few counts. This chain uses TRBV11-3 with TRBJ2-7, with 13 nucleotides matching TRBD2. The J segment lost 6 bases and the V segment lost 5 bases, leaving 1 base of the junction unmatched. Per the germline V gene, CDR1 is SGHNT and CDR2 is YENEEA. The CDR3 covers 13 residues. DNA for the CDR3: TGTGCCAGCAGCAGGACTAGCGGGAGCGAGCAGTACTTC. Amino acids: CASSRTSGSEQYF.

The chain employs TRBV5-1 and TRBJ2-5; TRBD2 aligns across 10 bases. J gave up 5 bases and V 0 bases, and 4 bases lay outside the gene matches. Germline V lookup: CDR1 SGHRS, CDR2 YFSETQ. The CDR3 sequence is 15 residues long. CDR3 region: CASSLVASGSETQYF. The DNA for the CDR3 is TGCGCCAGCAGCTTGGTCGCTAGCGGGAGTGAGACCCAGTACTTC.

The rearrangement uses TRBV18 and TRBJ1-1, with 10 bases identical to TRBD1. After removal of 5 bases from V and 0 bases from J, the junction contained 6 bases not matched to a gene. From germline, CDR1 is KGHSH and CDR2 LQKENI. The CDR3 contains 16 residues. In DNA form, the CDR3 reads TGTGCCAGCTCAACCGGGACAGGGGCCATGAACACTGAAGCTTTCTTT. Residues: CASSTGTGAMNTEAFF.

V usage is TRBV9 and J usage is TRBJ2-1, with TRBD2 matching over 11 bases. The length of the CDR3 is 18 residues. Germline values: CDR1 SGDLS, CDR2 YYNGEE. Trimming removed 0 bases from V and 3 bases from J; junction bases left unmatched: 8. The CDR3 DNA reads TGTGCCAGCAGCGTAGCCCTTGCCGGGACTAGCGGCTACAATGAGCAGTTCTTC. Amino acid sequence: CASSVALAGTSGYNEQFF.

The chain recombines TRBV10-2 with TRBJ2-2, with D uncertain. V was clipped by 7 bases and J by 6 bases, with 15 bases between them. This CDR3 has 14 amino acids. Germline V gene sequence: CDR1 WSHSY, CDR2 SAAADI. The CDR3 reads CASKITQVPGELFF. For the CDR3, the DNA is TGCGCCAGCAAAATAACCCAGGTCCCCGGGGAGCTGTTTTTT.

This chain connects TRBV27 to TRBJ2-7; 7 bases are shared with TRBD2. This CDR3 region has 13 residues. V was pared by 2 bases and J by 5 bases, with 3 bases of the junction left unmatched. Looked up from germline, CDR1 is MNHEY and CDR2 is SMNVEV (reference sequence). The CDR3 DNA follows: TGTGCCAGCAGTTTAGGCGGGAGCCACGAGCAGTACTTC. The encoded protein is CASSLGGSHEQYF.

The chain joins TRBV5-4 to TRBJ2-7, with D tentatively TRBD2 (6 bases). The CDR3 extends over 16 amino acids. Germline CDR1 reads SGHNT; CDR2 reads YYREEE (reference sequence). V lost 4 bases and J lost 1, with 18 bases in between. In nucleotides, the CDR3 is TGTGCCAGCAGCCCCTCAACCGGGACTTCTTCCTACGAGCAGTACTTC. This gives the protein CASSPSTGTSSYEQYF.

This chain uses TRBV19 with TRBJ2-1; D remains unclear. The CDR3 has 15 residues. Between the trimmed V and J ends, which lost 3 bases and 5 bases, there was a span of 14 bases. Germline V CDR1 and CDR2: LNHDA, SQIVND (reference sequence). In nucleotides, the CDR3 is TGTGCCAGTAGTATTCTTGCGTCAAAACACAATGAGCAGTTCTTC. Protein product: CASSILASKHNEQFF.

The V gene is TRBV5-1, the J gene TRBJ1-5, with D possibly TRBD1 on 6 matching bases. Germline V lookup: CDR1 SGHRS, CDR2 YFSETQ. V dropped 0 bases and J dropped 9 bases, with 13 bases sitting between them. CDR3 length equals 14 residues. CDR3 DNA: TGCGCCAGCAGCTTGGACAACAGGGAAGGGCCCCAGCATTTT. Protein: CASSLDNREGPQHF.

The rearrangement uses TRBV29-1 and TRBJ1-1; TRBD1 agrees at 8 bases. Germline CDR1 and CDR2: SQVTM and ANQGSEA. The V and J ends lost 5 bases and 7 bases, in that order; junction bases with no gene match: 12. The length of the CDR3 is 14 residues. The CDR3 DNA sequence: TGCAGCGTTACCGGACAGGGTTCGGCCCGTGAAGCTTTCTTT. It specifies CSVTGQGSAREAFF.

V and J are TRBV28 and TRBJ1-5; D might be TRBD1 (5 bases). V was pared by 0 bases and J by 1 base, with 13 bases between. Germline V gene lookup returns CDR1 MDHEN and CDR2 SYDVKM. The CDR3 is 17 residues long. The DNA for the CDR3 is TGTGCCAGCAGTTTATGGGACATAATTCGGAGCAATCAGCCCCAGCATTTT. This encodes CASSLWDIIRSNQPQHF.

The chain recombines TRBV5-6 with TRBJ1-1, with 8 bases identical to TRBD1. This CDR3 contains 14 residues. Germline CDR1 SGHDT, CDR2 YYEEEE. After removal of 4 bases from V and 5 bases from J, the junction contained 7 bases not matched to a gene. DNA of the CDR3: TGTGCCAGCAGCGGCGGACAGGGTTGGACTGAAGCTTTCTTT. Encoded protein: CASSGGQGWTEAFF.

The rearrangement links TRBV2 to TRBJ2-3, with no clear D. Per the germline V gene, CDR1 is SNHLY and CDR2 is FYNNEI. Trimming stripped 7 bases from V and 2 bases from J, with 13 bases between. The CDR3 runs to 14 residues. The CDR3 nucleotides read TGTGCCAGCACAGGAACTGGCCCCACAGATACGCAGTATTTT. This gives the protein CASTGTGPTDTQYF.

This chain joins TRBV27 and TRBJ2-3, with 8 positions matching TRBD2. The ends lost 0 bases at V and 4 bases at J; junction bases unmatched: 6. This CDR3 contains 16 residues. Germline CDR1 MNHEY, CDR2 SMNVEV (reference sequence). In nucleotides, the CDR3 is TGTGCCAGCAGTTTATCGCCAGCGGGAGTGGCAGATACGCAGTATTTT. Translating it yields CASSLSPAGVADTQYF.

V is TRBV2 and J is TRBJ1-3; D is possibly TRBD1 (5 bases). Germline CDR1 is SNHLY and CDR2 is FYNNEI. The CDR3 extends over 15 amino acids. V was cut by 6 bases and J by 3 bases, with 15 bases left in between. The CDR3 DNA sequence: TGTGCCAGCAGGGCCTTCGGGGGTAGTGGAAACACCATATATTTT. Translated: CASRAFGGSGNTIYF.

As to this clone: The junction differs from germline at one of its ends, possibly a read error. The V and J genes are TRBV27 and TRBJ2-7; TRBD1 matches at 9 bases. Germline V gene data show CDR1 as MNHEY and CDR2 as SMNVEV (reference sequence). This CDR3 is 15 amino acids long. CDR3 region: CASSLSGTGRGEQYF. The CDR3 DNA reads TGTGCCAGCAGCTTATCAGGGACAGGGAGGGGCGAGCAGTACTTC.

The V call is TRBV28, the J call TRBJ2-1, with TRBD1 matching over 9 bases. The V and J ends lost 2 bases and 7 bases, in that order; junction bases with no gene match: 15. Germline CDR1 MDHEN, CDR2 SYDVKM. The CDR3 is 18 amino acids. This CDR3 is CASSLMGTGSWVMNEQFF. As DNA, the CDR3 is TGTGCCAGCAGTTTAATGGGGACAGGGTCGTGGGTAATGAATGAGCAGTTCTTC.

The CDR3: CASSIAWTGRSYNEQFF. DNA of the CDR3: TGTGCCAGTAGTATAGCTTGGACAGGGCGCTCCTACAATGAGCAGTTCTTC. The gene calls are TRBV19 and TRBJ2-1; 8 nucleotides agree with TRBD1. The germline CDR1 and CDR2 sequences are LNHDA and SQIVND (reference sequence). The CDR3 is 17 amino acids. Trimming cost V 1 base and J 0 bases; bases outside gene matches: 5.

J is TRBJ2-5 and V is TRBV18; no reliable D call. Germline V gene sequence: CDR1 KGHSH, CDR2 LQKENI. Trimming removed 8 bases from V and 1 base from J, with 11 bases in between. This CDR3 is built from 13 residues. The CDR3 DNA follows: TGTGCCAGCACGTCTTCGAGCCAAGAGACCCAGTACTTC. It is translated as CASTSSSQETQYF.

The rearrangement uses TRBV14 and TRBJ2-7, with a tentative D call TRBD1 (5 bases). The CDR3 sequence is 13 residues long. V was cut by 5 bases and J by 5 bases, with 13 bases left in between. From germline, CDR1 is SGHDN and CDR2 FVKESK. The CDR3 sequence is CASSVWQGHEQYF. As DNA, the CDR3 is TGTGCCAGCAGCGTTTGGCAGGGTCACGAGCAGTACTTC.